A selection of T cell receptor beta chains follows, all from one sample in a study of shared clonotypes between healthy human individuals. Assay used: immunoSEQ multiplex PCR; TCRdb lists only in-frame clones, some missing. The table records over a million clones, approximately 70% of them present only once. Material for sequencing was memory CD4+ T cells sorted from blood. These receptors all stem from a young man in good health. CDR3s leave out the opening cysteine and the closing phenylalanine or tryptophan. The order of the fields is clone size, V gene, J gene, CDR3 protein. Size is stated for part of the rows, as once, few or many counts, or as a class when the clone is expanded.

size: .
V: TRBV18
J: TRBJ2-7
CDR3: ASSQGSNEQY

size: .
V: TRBV6-1
J: TRBJ1-1
CDR3: ASLKRGRNTEAF

size: .
V: TRBV6-6
J: TRBJ1-1
CDR3: ASRTGTGEPGAQAF

size: .
V: TRBV5-4
J: TRBJ2-5
CDR3: ASSSTGGSLETQY

size: .
V: TRBV27
J: TRBJ2-4
CDR3: ASSFSSGGKNIQY

size: .
V: TRBV6-1
J: TRBJ1-2
CDR3: ASSLEQGYGYT

size: .
V: TRBV7-9
J: TRBJ1-2
CDR3: ASGQNYGYT

size: .
V: TRBV29-1
J: TRBJ2-1
CDR3: SGGQAAREQF

size: few
V: TRBV30
J: TRBJ1-1
CDR3: AWSTGAAGRTEAF

size: once
V: TRBV4-3
J: TRBJ1-3
CDR3: ASSRREWDTIY

size: .
V: TRBV28
J: TRBJ1-1
CDR3: ASSTSSGTEAF

size: .
V: TRBV6-5
J: TRBJ2-2
CDR3: ASRGRFGTTGELF

size: .
V: TRBV4-1
J: TRBJ1-3
CDR3: ASSLSGTGYGNTIY

size: few
V: TRBV30
J: TRBJ1-6
CDR3: AWSEGSYNSPLH

size: .
V: TRBV5-1
J: TRBJ2-2
CDR3: ASRPGTSTNTGELF

size: .
V: TRBV5-1
J: TRBJ1-6
CDR3: ASSLKSDGNSPLH

size: .
V: TRBV7-9
J: TRBJ1-1
CDR3: ASSGEGRESEAF

size: .
V: TRBV9
J: TRBJ1-4
CDR3: ASSVGTGTSTNEKLF

size: .
V: TRBV15
J: TRBJ2-5
CDR3: ATSRGGQGGQETQY

size: .
V: TRBV5-1
J: TRBJ2-3
CDR3: ASSYRGGTDTQY

size: once
V: TRBV30
J: TRBJ1-1
CDR3: AWGKPVGGRITEAF

size: few
V: TRBV19
J: TRBJ1-6
CDR3: ASSGGLSPLH

size: .
V: TRBV19
J: TRBJ1-5
CDR3: ASDSGGGNQPQH

size: .
V: TRBV7-7
J: TRBJ2-5
CDR3: ASSLARAEAGQETQY

size: once
V: TRBV2
J: TRBJ2-3
CDR3: ASSLGPFTDTQY

size: .
V: TRBV6-5
J: TRBJ2-5
CDR3: ASSYRAVWETQY

size: .
V: TRBV11-2
J: TRBJ2-5
CDR3: ASSVGLADQETQY

size: many
V: TRBV6-1
J: TRBJ2-2
CDR3: ASSEVGGNTGELF

size: .
V: TRBV18
J: TRBJ1-5
CDR3: ASSPLSRDTQPQH

size: once
V: TRBV6-6
J: TRBJ2-7
CDR3: ASRPDHYEQY

size: .
V: TRBV2
J: TRBJ1-2
CDR3: ASSSTANYGYT

size: .
V: TRBV7-2
J: TRBJ2-1
CDR3: ASSLAPSYNEQF

size: .
V: TRBV21-1
J: TRBJ1-1
CDR3: ASSKAENEAF

size: .
V: TRBV10-2
J: TRBJ2-3
CDR3: ASSDRSGGRTDTQY

size: .
V: TRBV7-9
J: TRBJ1-4
CDR3: ASSLAGETTNEKLF

size: .
V: TRBV7-2
J: TRBJ2-5
CDR3: ASSLWSFQETQY

size: .
V: TRBV18
J: TRBJ2-3
CDR3: ASSRSTDTQY

size: .
V: TRBV19
J: TRBJ1-1
CDR3: ASSIRQVKNTEAF